This TCR beta chain originates from a study of neurological immune-mediated disorders. The germline gives CDR1 DFQATT, CDR2 SNEGSKA (reference sequence). With V trimmed by 5 bases and J by 5 bases, 6 bases remained unmatched. The CDR3 is made up of 14 amino acids. One entry per CDR3 protein, called by TCRdb with MiXCR from the 5' RACE reads. Of some 53,000 distinct CDR3 sequences in the sample, roughly 17% are singletons; the top ten hold roughly 4%. In this sample, this clonotype turned up once. A much larger clone sits a single nucleotide away, making a read error possible. Sequencing was carried out using PBMCs. This TCR was sampled from a man aged 60-69 years in good health. The chain has TRBV20-1 and TRBJ2-4, with 10 bases aligning to TRBD2. Written as DNA, the CDR3 is TGCAGTGCTCAACCAAGCGGGAGGGAAAACATTCAGTACTTC. It yields the protein CSAQPSGRENIQYF.